These 6 T cell receptor beta chains came from one sample sequenced in a study of blood T cell repertoires in COVID-19. Sequencing used immunoSEQ multiplex PCR; TCRdb keeps in-frame clones, though not all of them. The profile covers under 300,000 clones, with roughly nine tenths appearing a single time and approximately 12% taken by the ten largest. The specimen was peripheral blood. Every receptor here comes from a woman between 25 and 40 years old with COVID-19, enrolled during active disease.

V is TRBV28 and J is TRBJ2-3; D call uncertain. The CDR3 runs to 15 residues. V lost 8 bases and J lost 0, with 15 bases in between. Germline CDR1 reads MDHEN; CDR2 reads SYDVKM. DNA of the CDR3: TGTGCCAGCCAGAAACAAACCGCTAGCACAGATACGCAGTATTTT. This translates into CASQKQTASTDTQYF.

CDR3 residues: CASSLLGQTYEQYF. The CDR3 DNA is TGTGCCAGCAGCTTACTCGGACAGACCTACGAGCAGTACTTC. V and J are TRBV7-8 and TRBJ2-7; D is possibly TRBD1 (6 bases). Between the trimmed V and J ends, which lost 2 bases and 2 bases, there was a span of 10 bases. CDR3 length equals 14 residues. The germline gives CDR1 SGHVS, CDR2 FQNEAQ.

This chain uses TRBV7-6 with TRBJ2-3; 10 bases align to TRBD1. V lost 6 bases to trimming and J lost 0 bases; unmatched junction nucleotides: 3. Looked up from germline, CDR1 is SGHVS and CDR2 is FNYEAQ. This CDR3 spans 15 amino acids. The CDR3 region has the DNA TGTGCCAGCAGGCGGACAGGGGGGAGCACAGATACGCAGTATTTT. This sequence encodes CASRRTGGSTDTQYF.

The chain employs TRBV21-1 and TRBJ1-5; no DNA check was done on the table's D call, TRBD1. TRBV21-1 is deemed a pseudogene. CDR3 length equals 20 residues. CDR3 residues: CASSKARGTGGLYSNQPQHF. CDR3 coding DNA: TGTGCCAGCAGCAAAGCGCGAGGGACAGGGGGTCTCTATAGCAATCAGCCCCAGCATTTT.

V is TRBV5-1 and J is TRBJ1-6; 8 bases are a match to TRBD1. The V segment lost 4 bases and the J segment 4 bases; nucleotides outside the gene matches: 7. Per the germline V gene, CDR1 is SGHRS and CDR2 is YFSETQ. The CDR3 consists of 16 residues. The CDR3 reads CASSSRQGNYNSPLHF. CDR3 DNA sequence: TGCGCCAGCAGCAGCAGACAGGGGAATTATAATTCACCCCTCCACTTT.

This chain uses TRBV3-1 (or the pseudogene TRBV3-2) with TRBJ2-2, with D tentatively TRBD2 (6 bases). CDR1 is LGHDT and CDR2 is YNNKEL in the germline V gene (reference sequence). The CDR3 loop spans 19 amino acids. The germline V and J ends were trimmed by 1 base and 7 bases, with 25 bases remaining between them. The CDR3 reads CASSQGSGGSRGRYGELFF. In DNA form, the CDR3 reads TGTGCCAGCAGCCAAGGCTCCGGCGGGTCACGGGGGAGGTACGGGGAGCTGTTTTTT.